The 24 T cell receptor beta chains presented below share a single source sample, sequenced in a study of CD8 T cells in Susac syndrome. Random hexamers were used to reverse transcribe roughly 0.5 to 1 ug of RNA. TCRdb recomputed calls from the immunoSEQ multiplex PCR reads with MiXCR, one row per CDR3 protein. There are about 290,000 distinct CDR3 sequences in the sample; around nine tenths occur only once, and around 0.18% lies in the top ten. The sequencing sample was made of CD8+ T cells from PBMCs. The receptors here all came from a human donor with multiple sclerosis.

V is TRBV9 and J is TRBJ2-1; 14 positions agree with TRBD2. The CDR3 runs to 20 residues. The ends lost 0 bases at V and 4 bases at J; junction bases unmatched: 12. Per germline, CDR1 SGDLS and CDR2 YYNGEE. The CDR3 spells CASSVATSLGLAGVYNEQFF. The CDR3 DNA sequence: TGTGCCAGCAGCGTAGCAACCAGTCTGGGACTAGCGGGAGTTTACAATGAGCAGTTCTTC.

The table lists this clonotype with a count of one. The rearrangement links TRBV20-1 to TRBJ1-1; TRBD1 aligns across 7 bases. Germline CDR1 reads DFQATT; CDR2 reads SNEGSKA (reference sequence). With V trimmed by 3 bases and J by 4 bases, 5 bases remained unmatched. CDR3 length: 13 amino acids. CDR3 in DNA: TGCAGTGCTAGTGGGCAGGGGGGCACTGAAGCTTTCTTT. It specifies CSASGQGGTEAFF.

This clonotype was seen only once. The rearrangement links TRBV7-9 to TRBJ2-7; tentative D call: TRBD2 (6 bases). This CDR3 region has 11 residues. V lost 4 bases to trimming and J lost 7 bases, with 8 bases between them. Germline values: CDR1 SEHNR, CDR2 FQNEAQ (reference sequence). The CDR3 here is CASSSGREQYF. CDR3 nucleotide sequence: TGTGCCAGCAGCTCGGGGAGGGAGCAGTACTTC.

The rearrangement links TRBV7-9 to TRBJ2-1; D gene unclear. The CDR3 runs to 14 residues. The germline CDR1 and CDR2 sequences are SEHNR and FQNEAQ (reference sequence). V lost 5 bases and J lost 4, with 12 bases in between. CDR3 residues: CASSGEPRYNEQFF. In nucleotides, the CDR3 is TGTGCCAGCAGCGGAGAGCCTAGGTACAATGAGCAGTTCTTC.

J is TRBJ1-1 and V is TRBV15; D is uncertain. The CDR3 contains 14 residues. V was cut by 7 bases and J by 4 bases, with 16 bases left in between. Germline V gene data show CDR1 as LNHNV and CDR2 as YYDKDF (reference sequence). The DNA for the CDR3 is TGTGCCACCACAGCGGGGAGGGTGATCACTGAAGCTTTCTTT. Its translation: CATTAGRVITEAFF.

This clonotype was counted between two and nine times. V is TRBV7-6 and J is TRBJ2-7; D remains unclear. V was shortened by 5 bases and J by 6 bases, with 14 bases between the two germline ends. The V gene's germline CDR1 is SGHVS and CDR2 FNYEAQ. The length of the CDR3 is 13 residues. The CDR3 here is CASSPGPSPEQYF. The CDR3 region has the DNA TGTGCCAGCAGCCCCGGGCCTAGTCCCGAGCAGTACTTC.

This clonotype was seen once. The chain joins TRBV13 to TRBJ2-5; 7 bases match TRBD2. Germline assignment: CDR1 PRHDT and CDR2 FYEKMQ (reference sequence). The CDR3 runs 14 residues. V trimming: 4 bases; J trimming: 5 bases; junction bases outside the gene matches: 7. CDR3 coding DNA: TGTGCCAGCAGCTCCGGCGGGGAGGGGGAGACCCAGTACTTC. Translating it yields CASSSGGEGETQYF. The whole variable domain, filled in from reference TRBV13 and TRBJ2-5, reads AAGVIQSPRHLIKEKRETATLKCYPIPRHDTVYWYQQGPGQDPQFLISFYEKMQSDKGSIPDRFSAQQFSDYHSELNMSSLELGDSALYFCASSSGGEGETQYFGPGTRLLVL.

The CDR3 spells CASSPAMGGITEAFF. CDR3 bases: TGTGCCAGCAGCCCTGCTATGGGGGGCATCACTGAAGCTTTCTTT. V usage is TRBV7-9 and J usage is TRBJ1-1; the D gene is possibly TRBD1 (6 bases). Germline V gene data show CDR1 as SEHNR and CDR2 as FQNEAQ (reference sequence). This CDR3 is built from 15 residues. The germline V and J ends were trimmed by 5 bases and 4 bases, with 17 bases remaining between them.

The chain is built from TRBV3-1 and TRBJ2-1, with D maybe TRBD1 (6 bases). CDR1 and CDR2 (germline): LGHDT, YNNKEL (reference sequence). The V end lost 1 base, the J end lost 5 bases, and 9 bases lay between the germline ends. The CDR3 totals 14 residues. The DNA for the CDR3 is TGTGCCAGCAGCCAAGTGGGGGCCAACAATGAGCAGTTCTTC. It yields the protein CASSQVGANNEQFF.

V usage is TRBV11-2 and J usage is TRBJ2-1, with TRBD1 matching over 7 bases. J lost 2 bases, V lost 4 bases, and 8 bases had no gene match. The CDR3 is 16 amino acids. Germline assignment: CDR1 SGHAT and CDR2 FQNNGV. The CDR3 coding sequence is TGTGCCAGCAGCTCCATCAGACAGGGTCCCTACAATGAGCAGTTCTTC. Translation: CASSSIRQGPYNEQFF.

The chain couples TRBV3-1 to TRBJ2-7; D not resolved. V lost 0 bases and J 3 bases, leaving 6 bases between the germline ends. From germline, CDR1 is LGHDT and CDR2 YNNKEL (reference sequence). The CDR3 is 13 amino acids. The CDR3 loop reads CASSQDTHYEQYF. The CDR3 DNA follows: TGTGCCAGCAGCCAAGATACACACTACGAGCAGTACTTC.

V is TRBV30 and J is TRBJ2-3; D is uncertain. There are 13 residues in the CDR3. V was cut by 0 bases and J by 6 bases, with 10 bases left in between. Germline V gene lookup returns CDR1 GTSNPN and CDR2 SVGIG (reference sequence). CDR3 region: CAWSVVGSDTQYF. In nucleotides, the CDR3 is TGTGCCTGGAGTGTAGTGGGGTCGGATACGCAGTATTTT. The full variable domain, completed using reference TRBV30 and TRBJ2-3, is SQTIHQWPATLVQPVGSPLSLECTVEGTSNPNLYWYRQAAGRGLQLLFYSVGIGQISSEVPQNLSASRPQDRQFILSSKKLLLSDSGFYLCAWSVVGSDTQYFGPGTRLTVL.

The rearrangement links TRBV20-1 to TRBJ2-1; tentatively, D is TRBD1 or TRBD2 (6 bases each). Germline V gene lookup returns CDR1 DFQATT and CDR2 SNEGSKA (reference sequence). CDR3 size: 15 residues. V lost 5 bases to trimming and J lost 9 bases, with 23 bases between them. The chain's CDR3 is CSADIVRGVLGEQFF. Here the CDR3 DNA reads TGCAGTGCTGATATCGTGAGGGGGGTATTAGGTGAGCAGTTCTTC.

The V gene is TRBV29-1, the J gene TRBJ2-2, with 10 bases identical to TRBD1. Trimming cost V 5 bases and J 3 bases; bases outside gene matches: 6. In germline, CDR1 is SQVTM, CDR2 ANQGSEA. The length of the CDR3 is 15 residues. The CDR3 here is CSVRPGTGDTGELFF. In nucleotides, the CDR3 is TGCAGCGTTAGACCCGGGACAGGGGACACCGGGGAGCTGTTTTTT.

This chain links TRBV7-2 with TRBJ2-3; 10 positions match TRBD2. The CDR3 is 18 amino acids. After removal of 5 bases from V and 2 bases from J, the junction contained 13 bases not matched to a gene. Germline assignment: CDR1 SGHTA and CDR2 FQGNSA. The CDR3 DNA follows: TGTGCCAGCAGCGTAGTTCCTCCCGGGACTAGCGTCACAGATACGCAGTATTTT. This codes for CASSVVPPGTSVTDTQYF.

CDR3 amino acids: CSASLAGGGPYNEQFF. The CDR3 DNA reads TGCAGTGCTTCCCTAGCGGGGGGAGGACCCTACAATGAGCAGTTCTTC. V is TRBV20-1 and J is TRBJ2-1, with 11 bases lining up with TRBD2. The CDR3 has 16 amino acids. Germline V gene lookup returns CDR1 DFQATT and CDR2 SNEGSKA (reference sequence). J was trimmed by 2 bases and V by 5 bases; bases with no gene match: 8.

This clonotype has only one observation. The genes are TRBV6-2 or TRBV6-3 and TRBJ2-7; D is ambiguous. The germline V and J ends were trimmed by 6 bases and 1 base, with 10 bases remaining between them. This CDR3 has 13 residues. Germline V gene data show CDR1 as MNHEY and CDR2 as SVGEGT. The CDR3, as DNA: TGTGCCAGCAGCAGCGTACCTTCCTACGAGCAGTACTTC. Residues: CASSSVPSYEQYF.

The gene calls are TRBV11-2 and TRBJ2-1; D is perhaps TRBD2 (6 bases). The CDR3 sequence is 20 residues long. The V gene lost 5 bases and the J gene lost 3 bases, with 29 bases spanning the gap. From germline, CDR1 is SGHAT and CDR2 FQNNGV. The CDR3 loop is CASSLFPAPFSGPNYNEQFF. The CDR3 nucleotides are TGTGCCAGCAGCCTCTTCCCGGCCCCCTTTAGCGGACCTAACTACAATGAGCAGTTCTTC.

The chain couples TRBV27 to TRBJ1-5; TRBD1 agrees at 10 bases. The CDR3 totals 15 residues. Germline values: CDR1 MNHEY, CDR2 SMNVEV (reference sequence). The trim removed 0 bases at V and 9 bases at J, leaving 5 bases unmatched. CDR3 sequence: CASSLSGQGWWPQHF. CDR3 sequence (DNA): TGTGCCAGCAGTTTATCGGGACAGGGGTGGTGGCCCCAGCATTTT.

This chain joins TRBV30 and TRBJ1-1, with 8 bases aligning to TRBD1. The junction had 6 bases not matched to a gene; V was cut back by 5 bases and J by 4 bases. Germline CDR1 reads GTSNPN; CDR2 reads SVGIG (reference sequence). The CDR3 has 13 residues. This chain's CDR3 is CAWAPGGGTEAFF. The CDR3 bases are TGTGCCTGGGCCCCAGGGGGCGGCACTGAAGCTTTCTTT.

This clonotype appeared once. The rearrangement joins TRBV2 to TRBJ2-5, with TRBD1 matching over 8 bases. J lost 4 bases, V lost 7 bases, and 5 bases had no gene match. CDR1 is SNHLY and CDR2 is FYNNEI in the germline V gene. The CDR3 spans 13 residues. The CDR3 sequence is CASIWGQAETQYF. The CDR3 coding sequence is TGTGCCAGCATCTGGGGACAGGCAGAGACCCAGTACTTC. Combining the CDR3 with reference TRBV2 and TRBJ2-5 gives the whole variable domain EPEVTQTPSHQVTQMGQEVILRCVPISNHLYFYWYRQILGQKVEFLVSFYNNEISEKSEIFDDQFSVERPDGSNFTLKIRSTKLEDSAMYFCASIWGQAETQYFGPGTRLLVL.

The CDR3 reads CASSLEPTGTGGGYTF. The CDR3 nucleotides are TGTGCCAGCAGCTTAGAGCCCACCGGGACAGGGGGTGGCTACACCTTC. The chain joins TRBV7-3 to TRBJ1-2; 11 bases align to TRBD1. Trimming removed 2 bases from V and 7 bases from J; junction bases left unmatched: 9. This CDR3 has 16 amino acids. CDR1 and CDR2 from the germline V gene are SGHTA and FQGTGA.

V usage is TRBV10-3 and J usage is TRBJ2-7; D remains unclear. The CDR3 spans 12 residues. Trimming stripped 0 bases from V and 6 bases from J, with 6 bases between. The V gene's germline CDR1 is ENHRY and CDR2 SYGVKD. CDR3 DNA sequence: TGTGCCATCAGTGAGTCACCTTCCGAGCAGTACTTC. Its translation: CAISESPSEQYF.

This chain joins TRBV20-1 and TRBJ2-2, with a possible D match to TRBD1 (6 bases). Germline CDR1 and CDR2: DFQATT and SNEGSKA (reference sequence). The CDR3 length is 14 residues. V lost 2 bases and J lost 4, with 11 bases in between. The CDR3 loop is CSARSFRGTGELFF. In DNA, the CDR3 is TGCAGTGCTAGATCCTTCAGGGGCACCGGGGAGCTGTTTTTT.